This T cell receptor beta chain was profiled in a study of blood T cell repertoires in COVID-19. Study overall: Acute and convalescent COVID-19 samples came from the United States, Italy and Spain. T cells, B-cell-depleted T cells, or PBMCs supplied cDNA or gDNA.

As processed by the authors: Reference gene primer amplification gave estimated nucleated cell counts. The repertoire was sequenced with immunoSEQ multiplex PCR; TCRdb's copy has only in-frame clones and lacks some. That table is the source of V, J and clone size, and D and trimming were worked out from the DNA. The sample includes 280,000 or so clones, about 88% of them seen just once. Germline-derived CDR1 and CDR2 are SQVTM and ANQGSEA. V shed 5 bases and J 6 bases; nucleotides not matched to a gene: 10. CDR3 length equals 14 residues. The genes are TRBV29-1 and TRBJ1-2, with TRBD1 matching over 9 bases. The sample was peripheral blood. The sequence was obtained from a woman between 55 and 75 years old with acute or convalescent COVID-19. The CDR3 sequence is CSVYVPGQGNGYTF. In nucleotides, the CDR3 is TGCAGCGTTTACGTCCCGGGACAGGGTAATGGCTACACCTTC.